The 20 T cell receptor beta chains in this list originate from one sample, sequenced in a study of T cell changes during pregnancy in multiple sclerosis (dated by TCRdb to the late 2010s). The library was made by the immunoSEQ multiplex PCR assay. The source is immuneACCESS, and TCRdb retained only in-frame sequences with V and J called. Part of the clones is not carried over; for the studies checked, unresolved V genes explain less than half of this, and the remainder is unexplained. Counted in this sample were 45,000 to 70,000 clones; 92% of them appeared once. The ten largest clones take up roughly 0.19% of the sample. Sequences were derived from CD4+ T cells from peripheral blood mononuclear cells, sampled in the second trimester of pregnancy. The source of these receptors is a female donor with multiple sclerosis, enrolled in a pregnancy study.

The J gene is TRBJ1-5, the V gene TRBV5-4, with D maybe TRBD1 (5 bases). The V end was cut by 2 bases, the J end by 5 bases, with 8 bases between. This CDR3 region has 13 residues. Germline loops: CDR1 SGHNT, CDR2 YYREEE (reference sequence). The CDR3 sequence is CASSFQGDQPQHF. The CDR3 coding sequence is TGTGCCAGCAGCTTCCAAGGGGATCAGCCCCAGCATTTT.

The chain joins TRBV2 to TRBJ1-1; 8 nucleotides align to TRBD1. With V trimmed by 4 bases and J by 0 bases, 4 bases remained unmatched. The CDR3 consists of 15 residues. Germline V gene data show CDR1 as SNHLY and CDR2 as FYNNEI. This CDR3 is CASSGTGNMNTEAFF. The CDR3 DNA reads TGTGCCAGCAGTGGGACAGGGAACATGAACACTGAAGCTTTCTTT.

DNA of the CDR3: TGTGCCAGCAGCTTACCCAGGGGTGGAGCCTACAATGAGCAGTTCTTC. Its translation is CASSLPRGGAYNEQFF. The chain uses TRBV7-2 and TRBJ2-1, with a tentative D call TRBD1 (6 bases). The ends were cut back, 2 bases at V and 2 bases at J, with 13 bases in the middle. This CDR3 is 16 amino acids long. Per the germline V gene, CDR1 is SGHTA and CDR2 is FQGNSA. The full variable domain, its missing parts supplied by reference TRBV7-2 and TRBJ2-1, is GAGVSQSPSNKVTEKGKDVELRCDPISGHTALYWYRQSLGQGLEFLIYFQGNSAPDKSGLPSDRFSAERTGGSVSTLTIQRTQQEDSAVYLCASSLPRGGAYNEQFFGPGTRLTVL.

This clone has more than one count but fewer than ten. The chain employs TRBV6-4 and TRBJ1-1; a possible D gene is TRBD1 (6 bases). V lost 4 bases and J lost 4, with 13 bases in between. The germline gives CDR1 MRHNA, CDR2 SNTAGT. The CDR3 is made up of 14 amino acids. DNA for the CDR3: TGTGCCAGCAGTGTTTCAGGGGATGGCACTGAAGCTTTCTTT. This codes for CASSVSGDGTEAFF.

CDR3 residues: CASSPAGKETQYF. The CDR3, as DNA: TGTGCCAGCTCACCCGCGGGGAAAGAGACCCAGTACTTC. This chain joins TRBV18 and TRBJ2-5, with D tentatively TRBD2 (6 bases). The CDR3 totals 13 residues. Germline loops: CDR1 KGHSH, CDR2 LQKENI. Deletions cut 3 bases from V and 3 bases from J, with 8 bases between. Full variable domain (missing parts from reference TRBV18 and TRBJ2-5): NAGVMQNPRHLVRRRGQEARLRCSPMKGHSHVYWYRQLPEEGLKFMVYLQKENIIDESGMPKERFSAEFPKEGPSILRIQQVVRGDSAAYFCASSPAGKETQYFGPGTRLLVL.

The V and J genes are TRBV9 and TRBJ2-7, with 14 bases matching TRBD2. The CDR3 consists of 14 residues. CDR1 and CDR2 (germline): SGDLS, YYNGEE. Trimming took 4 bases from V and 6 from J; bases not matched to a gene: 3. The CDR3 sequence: CASSLGLAGVEQYF. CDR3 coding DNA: TGTGCCAGCAGCTTGGGACTAGCGGGAGTCGAGCAGTACTTC.

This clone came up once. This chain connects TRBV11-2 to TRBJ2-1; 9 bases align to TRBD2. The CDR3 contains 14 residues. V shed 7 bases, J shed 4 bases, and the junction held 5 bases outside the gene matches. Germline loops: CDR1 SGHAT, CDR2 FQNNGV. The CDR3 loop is CASTVAGVYNEQFF. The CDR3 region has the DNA TGTGCCAGCACAGTAGCGGGAGTATACAATGAGCAGTTCTTC.

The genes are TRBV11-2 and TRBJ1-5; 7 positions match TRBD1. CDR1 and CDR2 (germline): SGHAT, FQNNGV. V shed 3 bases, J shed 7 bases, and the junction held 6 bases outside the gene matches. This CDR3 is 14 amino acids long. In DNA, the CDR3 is TGTGCCAGCAGCTTCGACAGGGTCGGGCAGCCCCAGCATTTT. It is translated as CASSFDRVGQPQHF. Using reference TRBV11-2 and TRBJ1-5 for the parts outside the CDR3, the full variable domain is EAGVAQSPRYKIIEKRQSVAFWCNPISGHATLYWYQQILGQGPKLLIQFQNNGVVDDSQLPKDRFSAERLKGVDSTLKIQPAKLEDSAVYLCASSFDRVGQPQHFGDGTRLSIL.

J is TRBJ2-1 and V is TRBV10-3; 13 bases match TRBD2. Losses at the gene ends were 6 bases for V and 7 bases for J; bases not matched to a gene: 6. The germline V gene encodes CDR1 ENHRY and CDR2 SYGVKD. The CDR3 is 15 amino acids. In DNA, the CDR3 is TGTGCCATCAGGGGGACTAGCGGGACAGGGAATGAGCAGTTCTTC. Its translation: CAIRGTSGTGNEQFF.

The CDR3 region has the DNA TGTGCCTGGAGCAGCTCTATTGGAGCTGGAAACACCATATATTTT. Its translation is CAWSSSIGAGNTIYF. The rearrangement uses TRBV30 and TRBJ1-3; no clear D. Germline V gene lookup returns CDR1 GTSNPN and CDR2 SVGIG (reference sequence). Trimming removed 3 bases at V and 2 bases at J, with 14 bases between. This CDR3 spans 15 amino acids.

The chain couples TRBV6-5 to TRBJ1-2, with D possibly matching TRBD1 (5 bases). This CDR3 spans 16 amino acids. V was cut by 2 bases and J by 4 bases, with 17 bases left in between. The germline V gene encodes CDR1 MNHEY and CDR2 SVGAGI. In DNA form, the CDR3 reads TGTGCCAGCAGTTACGTTCGGTTGGGGCAGCCCTATGGCTACACCTTC. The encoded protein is CASSYVRLGQPYGYTF.

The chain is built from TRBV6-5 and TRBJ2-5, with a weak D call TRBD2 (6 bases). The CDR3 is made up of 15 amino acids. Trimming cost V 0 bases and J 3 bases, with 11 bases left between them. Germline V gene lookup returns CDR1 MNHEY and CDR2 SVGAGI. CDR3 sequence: CASSYSRTTKETQYF. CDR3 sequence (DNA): TGTGCCAGCAGTTACTCGAGGACTACGAAAGAGACCCAGTACTTC.

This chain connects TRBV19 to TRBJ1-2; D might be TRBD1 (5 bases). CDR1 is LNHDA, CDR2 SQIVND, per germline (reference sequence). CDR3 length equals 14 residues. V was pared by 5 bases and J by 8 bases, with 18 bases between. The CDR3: CASSLLGAAFGYTF. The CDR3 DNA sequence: TGTGCCAGTAGTTTGTTAGGGGCTGCCTTCGGCTACACCTTC.

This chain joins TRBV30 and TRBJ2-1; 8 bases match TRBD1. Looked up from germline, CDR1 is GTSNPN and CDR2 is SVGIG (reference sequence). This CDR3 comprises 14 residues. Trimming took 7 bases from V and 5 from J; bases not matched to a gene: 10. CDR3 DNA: TGTGCCTTCGAGACAGGGGAAAGACACAATGAGCAGTTCTTC. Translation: CAFETGERHNEQFF.

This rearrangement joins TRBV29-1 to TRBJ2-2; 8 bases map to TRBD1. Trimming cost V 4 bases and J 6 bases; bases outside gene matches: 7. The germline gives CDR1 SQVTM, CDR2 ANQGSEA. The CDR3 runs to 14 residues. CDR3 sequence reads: CSVALRGRAGELFF. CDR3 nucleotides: TGCAGCGTTGCCCTCAGGGGGCGGGCCGGGGAGCTGTTTTTT.

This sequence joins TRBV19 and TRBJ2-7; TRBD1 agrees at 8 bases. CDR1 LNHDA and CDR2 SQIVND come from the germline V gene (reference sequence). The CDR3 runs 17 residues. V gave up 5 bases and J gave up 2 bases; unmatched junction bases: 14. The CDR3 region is CASSLGTGGSNTYEQYF. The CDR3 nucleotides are TGTGCCAGTAGTCTCGGGACAGGTGGGTCCAATACCTACGAGCAGTACTTC.

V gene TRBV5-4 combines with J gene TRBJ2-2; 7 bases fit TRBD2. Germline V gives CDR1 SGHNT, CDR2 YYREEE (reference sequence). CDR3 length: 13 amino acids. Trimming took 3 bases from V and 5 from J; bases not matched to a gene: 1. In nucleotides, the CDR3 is TGTGCCAGCAGCTGGGGGGGGACCGGGGAGCTGTTTTTT. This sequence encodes CASSWGGTGELFF.

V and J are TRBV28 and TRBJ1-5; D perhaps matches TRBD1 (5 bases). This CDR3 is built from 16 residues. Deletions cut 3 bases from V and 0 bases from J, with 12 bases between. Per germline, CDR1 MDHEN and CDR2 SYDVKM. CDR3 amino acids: CASSLRTYYSNQPQHF. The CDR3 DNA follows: TGTGCCAGCAGTTTGAGGACATATTATAGCAATCAGCCCCAGCATTTT.

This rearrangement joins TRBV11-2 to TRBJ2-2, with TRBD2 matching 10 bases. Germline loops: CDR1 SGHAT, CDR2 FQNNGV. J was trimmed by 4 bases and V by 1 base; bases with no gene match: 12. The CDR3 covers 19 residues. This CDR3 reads CASSLVSSGGAFGTGELFF. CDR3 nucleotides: TGTGCCAGCAGCTTAGTGTCGAGCGGGGGGGCGTTTGGCACCGGGGAGCTGTTTTTT.

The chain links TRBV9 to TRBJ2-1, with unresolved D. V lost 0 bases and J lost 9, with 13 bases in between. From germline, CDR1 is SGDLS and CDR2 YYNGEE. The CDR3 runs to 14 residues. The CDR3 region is CASSVASRRSEQFF. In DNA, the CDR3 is TGTGCCAGCAGCGTAGCCTCTCGTAGGAGTGAGCAGTTCTTC.